These 30 T cell receptor beta chains originate from one sample sequenced in a study of blood T cell repertoires in COVID-19. Assay used: immunoSEQ multiplex PCR; TCRdb lists only in-frame clones, some missing. The sample includes about 340,000 clones, 70% to 90% of them seen just once. Sample: peripheral blood. These receptors came from a woman in her fifties or sixties with COVID-19, enrolled during active disease.

The chain links TRBV18 to TRBJ1-5; no clear D. Germline V gene sequence: CDR1 KGHSH, CDR2 LQKENI. The V end was cut by 6 bases, the J end by 2 bases, with 17 bases between. The CDR3 has 16 residues. CDR3 sequence reads: CASSEAVAVGNQPQHF. CDR3 nucleotide sequence: TGTGCCAGCTCCGAGGCCGTGGCAGTTGGCAATCAGCCCCAGCATTTT.

This chain uses TRBV7-2 with TRBJ1-1, with a tentative D call TRBD1 (5 bases). CDR1 is SGHTA, CDR2 FQGNSA, per germline. V gave up 8 bases and J gave up 8 bases, with 24 bases separating them. The CDR3 is 15 amino acids. Here the CDR3 DNA reads TGTGCCAGCGTCTATCACCCGGCGGGGGGAAACGAAGCTTTCTTT. This translates into CASVYHPAGGNEAFF.

On this clone itself: One end of the junction is discordant with germline, which a read error may explain. This chain joins TRBV4-1 and TRBJ1-1; a weak D match, TRBD1 (6 bases). Germline CDR1 is MGHRA and CDR2 is YSYEKL. The CDR3 extends over 16 amino acids. The CDR3 nucleotides are TGCGCCAGCACCCAAAAGAGCCCAGGGGTTAACACTGAAGCTTTCTTT. Its protein is CASTQKSPGVNTEAFF.

The rearrangement links TRBV28 to TRBJ2-7; perhaps TRBD1 as D (5 bases). The CDR3 length is 14 residues. Germline V gene lookup returns CDR1 MDHEN and CDR2 SYDVKM. V was shortened by 4 bases and J by 3 bases, with 13 bases between the two germline ends. Here the CDR3 DNA reads TGTGCCAGCAGTTCCACCTCGACAGACTACGAGCAGTACTTC. It yields the protein CASSSTSTDYEQYF. Full variable domain (outside the CDR3, taken from reference TRBV28 and TRBJ2-7): DVKVTQSSRYLVKRTGEKVFLECVQDMDHENMFWYRQDPGLGLRLIYFSYDVKMKEKGDIPEGYSVSREKKERFSLILESASTNQTSMYLCASSSTSTDYEQYFGPGTRLTVT.

The chain combines TRBV7-9 with TRBJ2-5; 12 bases line up with TRBD2. Germline V gene sequence: CDR1 SEHNR, CDR2 FQNEAQ (reference sequence). Losses at the gene ends were 4 bases for V and 5 bases for J; bases not matched to a gene: 11. The CDR3 runs to 17 residues. The CDR3 sequence: CASSSPGTSGSLETQYF. The DNA for the CDR3 is TGTGCCAGCAGCTCCCCGGGGACTAGCGGGTCCTTGGAGACCCAGTACTTC. Variable domain in full (rest from reference TRBV7-9 and TRBJ2-5): DTGVSQNPRHKITKRGQNVTFRCDPISEHNRLYWYRQTLGQGPEFLTYFQNEAQLEKSRLLSDRFSAERPKGSFSTLEIQRTEQGDSAMYLCASSSPGTSGSLETQYFGPGTRLLVL.

The rearrangement uses TRBV6-5 and TRBJ2-4, with D perhaps TRBD2 (6 bases). Trimming shortened V by 6 bases and J by 3 bases, and 9 bases separated the two germline ends. In germline, CDR1 is MNHEY, CDR2 SVGAGI. This CDR3 is 13 amino acids long. The CDR3 is CASRDGGKNIQYF. CDR3 bases: TGTGCCAGCAGAGACGGGGGCAAAAACATTCAGTACTTC.

V is TRBV3-1 (or the pseudogene TRBV3-2) and J is TRBJ1-4, with D hard to call. The CDR3 loop spans 13 amino acids. Deletions cut 1 base from V and 5 bases from J, with 5 bases between. The V gene's germline CDR1 is LGHDT and CDR2 YNNKEL (reference sequence). The CDR3 region is CASSQAGNEKLFF. The DNA for the CDR3 is TGTGCCAGCAGCCAAGCGGGGAATGAAAAACTGTTTTTT.

Concerning this clone: Distinct nucleotide sequences in the sample also encode this CDR3. The rearrangement links TRBV7-3 to TRBJ2-7; 7 positions agree with TRBD1. With 6 bases clipped from V and 6 bases from J, the junction kept 8 bases outside the gene matches. Germline assignment: CDR1 SGHTA and CDR2 FQGTGA. There are 13 residues in the CDR3. CDR3 nucleotide sequence: TGTGCCAGCAGTTTAGACAGGGTTGGCGAGCAGTACTTC. Its translation: CASSLDRVGEQYF.

This sequence joins TRBV18 and TRBJ1-1; 8 bases are a match to TRBD1. The V gene end was trimmed by 3 bases and the J gene end by 5 bases; junction bases not matched to a gene: 20. Germline V lookup: CDR1 KGHSH, CDR2 LQKENI. The CDR3 spans 19 residues. The CDR3 coding sequence is TGTGCCAGCTCACCTCAACCCTCCACAGGGGGTGTAATGGGGACTGAAGCTTTCTTT. Amino acids: CASSPQPSTGGVMGTEAFF.

This clone was counted only a few times. The chain carries TRBV10-1 and TRBJ1-6; 7 bases are shared with TRBD1. Germline-derived CDR1 and CDR2 are WNHNN and SYGVQD (reference sequence). V lost 5 bases, J lost 10 bases, and 5 bases stayed unmatched. This CDR3 spans 13 amino acids. The CDR3 coding sequence is TGCGCCAGCAGTACAGGGGCGAGGTCACCCCTCCACTTT. This codes for CASSTGARSPLHF.

The chain joins TRBV5-8 to TRBJ2-3; D gene uncertain. V was shortened by 5 bases and J by 4 bases, with 5 bases between the two germline ends. The CDR3 is 11 amino acids. Germline assignment: CDR1 SGHTS and CDR2 YDEGEE. CDR3 sequence: CASRTSDTQYF. The CDR3 region has the DNA TGTGCCAGCAGGACATCAGATACGCAGTATTTT.

On this clone: The same CDR3 can be traced to other DNA sequences in this sample. The J gene is TRBJ1-5, the V gene TRBV4-2; 10 bases map to TRBD1. Germline trimming cut 1 base from V and 11 bases from J; bases unmatched to any gene: 5. The CDR3 runs 14 residues. Germline CDR1 LGHNA, CDR2 YNFKEQ. In nucleotides, the CDR3 is TGTGCCAGCAGCCAAGTCGGGACAGGGGCAGCCCAGCATTTT. Protein sequence: CASSQVGTGAAQHF.

The chain carries TRBV11-2 and TRBJ2-7, with 7 bases identical to TRBD1. Germline CDR1 and CDR2: SGHAT and FQNNGV. The CDR3 loop spans 14 amino acids. Losses at the gene ends were 2 bases for V and 3 bases for J; bases not matched to a gene: 4. DNA of the CDR3: TGTGCCAGCAGCTTATATAGGACAGGCTACGAGCAGTACTTC. Its protein product is CASSLYRTGYEQYF.

This clone occurred once. V gene TRBV5-6 combines with J gene TRBJ2-5; 7 nucleotides agree with TRBD1. CDR3 length: 14 residues. Trimming took 4 bases from V and 7 from J; bases not matched to a gene: 10. Per the germline V gene, CDR1 is SGHDT and CDR2 is YYEEEE. CDR3 amino acids: CASSPGQVAGTQYF. DNA of the CDR3: TGTGCCAGCAGCCCAGGACAGGTCGCTGGGACCCAGTACTTC.

The CDR3 DNA reads TGCGCCAGCAGCCAAGATAGTTATCGCAATGAGCAGTTCTTC. Its protein product is CASSQDSYRNEQFF. This chain uses TRBV4-3 with TRBJ2-1, with D hard to call. Germline V lookup: CDR1 LGHNA, CDR2 YSLEER. This CDR3 has 14 residues. Trimming removed 0 bases from V and 6 bases from J, with 9 bases in between.

J is TRBJ2-1 and V is TRBV5-6, with 8 nucleotides matching TRBD2. The CDR3 has 15 residues. Germline V lookup: CDR1 SGHDT, CDR2 YYEEEE. J lost 10 bases, V lost 4 bases, and 13 bases had no gene match. CDR3 residues: CASSVLGGGSSEQFF. CDR3 DNA: TGTGCCAGCAGCGTTCTGGGCGGGGGGTCCTCAGAGCAGTTCTTC.

Concerning this clone: This sample also contains other DNA sequences that code for the same CDR3. The chain has TRBV7-2 and TRBJ1-5; the D gene is possibly TRBD1 (6 bases). The germline CDR1 and CDR2 sequences are SGHTA and FQGNSA. Trimming took off 4 bases at V and 7 bases at J, with 14 bases between the two ends. CDR3 length equals 14 residues. The DNA of the CDR3 is TGTGCCAGCAGCTCCCCAGGCAGGGGCCAGCCCCAGCATTTT. It yields the protein CASSSPGRGQPQHF.

This clone was seen just once. The gene calls are TRBV6-5 and TRBJ1-5; D is uncertain. V lost 10 bases and J lost 0, with 10 bases in between. CDR1 is MNHEY and CDR2 is SVGAGI in the germline V gene. The CDR3 extends over 13 amino acids. The CDR3 bases are TGTGCCACCATGAGTTATAGCAATCAGCCCCAGCATTTT. Residues: CATMSYSNQPQHF.

This clone was seen just once. The rearrangement links TRBV7-3 to TRBJ2-5; the D gene is possibly TRBD2 (5 bases). The CDR3 runs to 14 residues. Trimming removed 5 bases at V and 2 bases at J, with 12 bases between. CDR1 and CDR2 from the germline V gene are SGHTA and FQGTGA. CDR3 protein: CASSVGPGQETQYF. The CDR3 DNA sequence: TGTGCCAGCAGCGTAGGTCCGGGACAAGAGACCCAGTACTTC.

The CDR3 protein is CASSQSGQGTTRNGYTF. The DNA of the CDR3 is TGTGCCAGCAGCCAATCGGGACAGGGGACGACTCGAAATGGCTACACCTTC. This sequence joins TRBV3-1 (or the pseudogene TRBV3-2) and TRBJ1-2; 10 bases are shared with TRBD1. The V gene end was trimmed by 2 bases and the J gene end by 6 bases; junction bases not matched to a gene: 12. Germline loops: CDR1 LGHDT, CDR2 YNNKEL (reference sequence). The CDR3 totals 17 residues.

This rearrangement joins TRBV7-8 to TRBJ1-1; D is perhaps TRBD1 (6 bases). The V gene's germline CDR1 is SGHVS and CDR2 FQNEAQ. The CDR3 runs 14 residues. The V end was cut by 5 bases, the J end by 2 bases, with 12 bases between. The CDR3 sequence: CASSLLQGNTEAFF. Here the CDR3 DNA reads TGTGCCAGCAGCCTTCTACAGGGCAACACTGAAGCTTTCTTT.

This chain joins TRBV5-1 and TRBJ2-7, with 10 bases aligning to TRBD1. This CDR3 is built from 13 residues. V lost 4 bases, J lost 4 bases, and 2 bases stayed unmatched. CDR1 and CDR2 (germline): SGHRS, YFSETQ. This CDR3 is CASSPDRGYEQYF. The CDR3 DNA is TGCGCCAGCAGCCCGGACAGGGGGTACGAGCAGTACTTC.

This clone was seen just once. This chain uses TRBV7-8 with TRBJ2-2, with 7 bases matching TRBD1. Germline CDR1 and CDR2: SGHVS and FQNEAQ. The CDR3 loop spans 14 amino acids. The J segment lost 5 bases and the V segment lost 5 bases, leaving 5 bases of the junction unmatched. The CDR3 protein is CASSPDRATGELFF. The CDR3 DNA follows: TGTGCCAGCAGCCCCGACAGGGCTACCGGGGAGCTGTTTTTT.

The chain uses TRBV2 and TRBJ2-5; D gene unclear. The CDR3 is 13 residues long. Germline V gene data show CDR1 as SNHLY and CDR2 as FYNNEI. The V and J ends lost 9 bases and 5 bases respectively, with 16 bases between them. The CDR3 nucleotides are TGTGCCAGATCGCTACCGGGTAGCGAGACCCAGTACTTC. Protein sequence: CARSLPGSETQYF.

This clone has only one observation. The rearrangement joins TRBV30 to TRBJ1-5; perhaps TRBD1 as D (6 bases). Germline V gene data show CDR1 as GTSNPN and CDR2 as SVGIG (reference sequence). This CDR3 has 14 residues. The V end was cut by 3 bases, the J end by 4 bases, with 13 bases between. DNA for the CDR3: TGTGCCTGGAGGGACAGTACGTTTAATCAGCCCCAGCATTTT. The encoded protein is CAWRDSTFNQPQHF.

This clone was picked up a small number of times. The chain employs TRBV15 and TRBJ1-1; D gene ambiguous. The germline V gene encodes CDR1 LNHNV and CDR2 YYDKDF (reference sequence). Trimming stripped 2 bases from V and 1 base from J, with 2 bases between. The CDR3 is made up of 12 amino acids. CDR3 DNA sequence: TGTGCCACCAGCAGACAGAACACTGAAGCTTTCTTT. Residues: CATSRQNTEAFF.

The chain carries TRBV11-1 and TRBJ2-1; D is possibly TRBD2 (7 bases). Trimming cost V 8 bases and J 7 bases, with 15 bases left between them. This CDR3 region has 13 residues. Germline-derived CDR1 and CDR2 are SGHAT and FQDESV (reference sequence). CDR3 DNA sequence: TGTGCCAGCCGGGACGGGGGGCAGAATGAGCAGTTCTTC. Its protein product is CASRDGGQNEQFF. Drawing the rest from reference TRBV11-1 and TRBJ2-1, the complete variable domain is EAEVAQSPRYKITEKSQAVAFWCDPISGHATLYWYRQILGQGPELLVQFQDESVVDDSQLPKDRFSAERLKGVDSTLKIQPAELGDSAMYLCASRDGGQNEQFFGPGTRLTVL.

The chain combines TRBV5-6 with TRBJ1-6; D gene ambiguous. CDR1 and CDR2 (germline): SGHDT, YYEEEE. The CDR3 has 14 residues. The germline V and J ends were trimmed by 4 bases and 3 bases, with 8 bases remaining between them. CDR3 sequence reads: CASSPRDYNSPLHF. For the CDR3, the DNA is TGTGCCAGCAGCCCGAGGGACTATAATTCACCCCTCCACTTT.

Only one count was recorded for this clone. The V call is TRBV29-1, the J call TRBJ2-3, with 7 bases fitting TRBD1. V lost 3 bases, J lost 4 bases, and 4 bases stayed unmatched. The CDR3 is 13 residues long. Germline CDR1 and CDR2: SQVTM and ANQGSEA. The CDR3 sequence is CSVDSTGADTQYF. The CDR3 bases are TGCAGCGTTGACTCCACAGGGGCAGATACGCAGTATTTT.

The table lists this clone with a few counts. The V and J genes are TRBV11-3 and TRBJ2-7; the D is unclear. The ends were cut back, 5 bases at V and 4 bases at J, with 12 bases in the middle. There are 13 residues in the CDR3. The V gene's germline CDR1 is SGHNT and CDR2 YENEEA. CDR3 amino acids: CASSANPGYEQYF. CDR3 DNA: TGTGCCAGCAGCGCAAACCCAGGTTACGAGCAGTACTTC.